The following is a T cell receptor beta chain sequence with its context. The authors' processing: The assay estimated nucleated cells by amplifying reference gene primers. Produced via immunoSEQ multiplex PCR; TCRdb's table is partial and in-frame only. The DNA gave D and trimming, while V, J and clone size come from that table. The sample includes 450,000 or so clones, about 90% seen only once; the top ten take 0.8% to 1%. Recruited during active infection, patients (from Seattle) were subsequently followed longitudinally. The entry originates in a study of blood T cell repertoires in COVID-19. Background on the study: The United States, Italy and Spain were the sources of the acute and convalescent COVID-19 samples.

The sequencing sample was made of peripheral blood. The source is a man aged 18 to 30 with COVID-19, enrolled during active disease.

This CDR3 is CASSFGTGQPQHF. CDR3 bases: TGTGCCAGCAGCTTTGGTACAGGACAGCCCCAGCATTTT. V is TRBV5-4 and J is TRBJ1-5, with a possible D match to TRBD1 (5 bases). The germline V gene has CDR1 SGHNT and CDR2 YYREEE (reference sequence). The germline V and J ends were trimmed by 2 bases and 7 bases, with 10 bases remaining between them. The CDR3 extends over 13 amino acids. The variable domain in full, completed from reference TRBV5-4 and TRBJ1-5, reads ETGVTQSPTHLIKTRGQQVTLRCSSQSGHNTVSWYQQALGQGPQFIFQYYREEENGRGNFPPRFSGLQFPNYSSELNVNALELDDSALYLCASSFGTGQPQHFGDGTRLSIL.